This T cell receptor beta chain was obtained from a study of control samples from healthy donors and cancer patients (dated by TCRdb to 2018 to 2021). To note about this clone: Its antigen specificity is not known. Base quality data are lacking; no much larger clone is found one base away.

Library preparation employed the immunoSEQ multiplex PCR assay. In TCRdb, the immuneACCESS table is reduced to in-frame sequences with V and J assigned. These tables do not hold every clone; where another copy was compared, an unresolved V gene accounts for under half, and the others remain unexplained. This sample is represented by about 89,000 clones; approximately 86% of them were singletons. The ten largest clones add up to about 21% of the sample. V and J are trimmed by 6 bases and 6 bases, and the gene matches miss 10 bases of the junction. From cysteine to phenylalanine, the CDR3 is 15 amino acids long. The kept DNA is CDR3 alone, 45 bases in frame from the first base. Taken from the germline V gene (reference sequence), the CDR1 and CDR2 loops are MNHEY and SMNVEV.

The receptor comes from a man aged 25-45 years in good health. Specimen: blood. In this chain, TRBV27 is recombined with TRBJ2-1; 8 bases in the middle match TRBD2. In nucleotides, the sequence is TGTGCCAGCAGAGCCGGGACTAGATCACTCAATGAGCAGTTCTTC. It translates as CASRAGTRSLNEQFF.